This T cell receptor beta chain was sequenced for a study of shared T cell receptors in the human thymus. Only in-frame clones appear in the TCRdb table, and some are missing; sequencing was by immunoSEQ multiplex PCR. The sample lists hundreds of thousands of clones; 80% to 90% were seen once. CDR3 length equals 15 residues. The germline V and J ends were trimmed by 1 base and 2 bases, with 6 bases remaining between them. From germline, CDR1 is SNHLY and CDR2 FYNNEI. These data are also associated with another study on human thymus T cells. From that paper: Healthy Finnish infants undergoing corrective surgery for congenital heart defects were the donors. Thymic samples were excised during corrective heart operations. Apparent bias marked the V and J gene usage of thymic and blood repertoires. Reports from related research described highly overlapping thymic repertoires among unrelated individuals.

The clonotype originates from a girl under three years old with a congenital heart defect. The sample consisted of thymocytes. The chain carries TRBV2 and TRBJ2-6; weak D call: TRBD1 (5 bases). CDR3 DNA sequence: TGTGCCAGCAGTGAAGAAGGGGCTGGGGCCAACGTCCTGACTTTC. Amino acid sequence: CASSEEGAGANVLTF.